This T cell receptor beta chain was sequenced in a study of T cells in Graves' hyperthyroidism and ophthalmopathy (dated by TCRdb to between 2019 and 2020). About the full investigation: Peripheral blood was sampled at the time of initial diagnosis, prior to any treatment. A discovery cohort of about 95 patients, roughly 43 with Graves' ophthalmopathy and more than 55 with stable Graves' hyperthyroidism, was used to find distinguishing TCR V-J signatures. Whether ophthalmopathy could be predicted prospectively was tested in an independent validation cohort made up of 18 to 20 hyperthyroidism patients plus 17 patients who later progressed to ophthalmopathy. For training and testing, the 100 or so patients in the discovery cohort were randomly divided in a 7:3 ratio. The study also compared thyroid tissue and blood T-cell repertoires from about 6 Graves' hyperthyroidism patients. After blood sampling, hyperthyroidism patients were treated with methimazole at a starting dose of 30 mg daily, and ophthalmopathy patients were treated with high-dose intravenous methylprednisolone. The paper describes TCR Vbeta CDR3 sequencing of fewer than 150 peripheral blood samples, made up of 40 to 45 ophthalmopathy patients, roughly 75 hyperthyroidism patients and roughly 17 progressor patients. Findings and caveats that apply to the study as a whole: Most expanded thyroid clonotypes (frequency above 0.001) were also detected in blood, a finding suggesting that blood repertoires may reflect thyroid immune responses. In validation, progression to ophthalmopathy was predicted by the model with 55% to 71% sensitivity and 72.22% specificity, a median of roughly six months before onset. No statistical method was used to fix the sample size in advance, and group allocation was not hidden from the investigators. A 13 V-J signature model separated ophthalmopathy from stable hyperthyroidism, with roughly 88% sensitivity and approximately 81% specificity in cross-validation and 80%/75% in testing.

Graves' hyperthyroidism was defined as stable when no progression to ophthalmopathy occurred over 18 months of follow-up. The hyperthyroidism patients were between 18 and 65 years old and newly diagnosed, with a disease duration of less than 2 months. Exclusion was applied to patients with uncontrolled infections, other autoimmune diseases, pregnancy or lactation. Diagnoses were based on clinical symptoms, serum thyroxine and TRAb, thyroid ultrasound and orbital computed tomography. PBMCs were separated from under 12 ml of fresh peripheral blood using Ficoll-Paque density gradient centrifugation. Total RNA was extracted with Trizol reagent, and quality was checked on an Agilent 2100 Bioanalyzer. The TCR beta CDR3 regions were amplified from RNA transcripts. The first round of RT-PCR for the TCR CDR3 was performed with the HTBI primer set and the Qiagen OneStep RT-PCR kit. Libraries were constructed in a second round of multiplex PCR, after which size selection and purification were performed. Paired-end sequencing of the libraries was performed with 100 bp reads on an Illumina HiSeq2000. For the original study's pipeline: Raw data were processed with SOAPnuke, discarding reads with adapters, uncalled bases, mean Phred below 15, or no exact constant-primer or identifier match. High-quality paired reads were merged using COPE v1.2.5, and each unique nucleotide sequence was defined as a clonotype. MiTCR v1.1 was used to align the clonotypes against IMGT TRBV, TRBD and TRBJ reference segments. Only V-J combinations with frequency above 0.0001, covering about 99% of repertoires, were analysed. The TCS score was defined as the ratio of F50 (clonal expansion) to E x V (chaos), calculated using BLOSUM62-based TCRdist between CDR3 peptides within each V-J. Welch's t-statistics and random forest reduced around 550 V-J features to 10 to 15, which were used in a naive Bayes classifier (R e1071). TCRdb reanalyzed the raw reads on its own, using fastp at Q25 for trimming and MiXCR for clone calling, and kept in-frame beta chains. For every CDR3 protein sequence, its rows merge into one entry that carries the most common genes and DNA. These V and J calls rely on TCRdb rather than the paper's analysis. The table for this sample lists some 700,000 distinct CDR3 sequences; around a sixth of them were counted only once. Roughly 15% of the sample lies in the top ten.

With regard to this clonotype: Its antigen has not been determined. No qualities accompany the bases; no much larger clone lies one base away.

V trim: 4 bases; J trim: 7 bases; unmatched bases: 7. The CDR3, from cysteine to phenylalanine, totals 15 residues. Only the CDR3 part of the read is kept: 45 bases, read in frame from the first base. For CDR1 and CDR2, the germline V gene lists SGHNT and YENEEA. This chain joins TRBV11-3 to TRBJ1-4; 9 junctional bases match TRBD1. This clonotype was sampled from a man aged 50-59 years with Graves' hyperthyroidism. The sequencing input was blood. The DNA sequence reads TGTGCCAGCAGCTACCTACAGGGGGCGAGTGAAAAACTGTTTTTT. This gives the protein CASSYLQGASEKLFF.